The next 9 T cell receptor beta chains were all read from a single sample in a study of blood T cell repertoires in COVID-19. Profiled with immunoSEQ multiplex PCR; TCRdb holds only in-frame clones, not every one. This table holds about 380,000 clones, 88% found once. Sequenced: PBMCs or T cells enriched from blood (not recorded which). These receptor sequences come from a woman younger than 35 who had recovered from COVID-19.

This CDR3 is CASRAPGQKHSPLHF. As DNA, the CDR3 is TGTGCCAGCAGAGCCCCGGGACAGAAGCATTCACCCCTCCACTTT. This chain uses TRBV6-5 with TRBJ1-6; TRBD1 matches at 7 bases. The J segment lost 8 bases and the V segment lost 6 bases, leaving 10 bases of the junction unmatched. Germline V CDR1 and CDR2: MNHEY, SVGAGI. This CDR3 comprises 15 residues.

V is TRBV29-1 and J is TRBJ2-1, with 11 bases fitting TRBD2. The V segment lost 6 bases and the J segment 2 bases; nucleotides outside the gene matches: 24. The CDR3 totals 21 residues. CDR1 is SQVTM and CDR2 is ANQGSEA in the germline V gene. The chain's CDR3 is CSVGLNPPEPIAGGAYNEQFF. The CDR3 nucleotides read TGCAGCGTGGGGTTGAATCCCCCAGAACCAATAGCGGGGGGGGCCTACAATGAGCAGTTCTTC.

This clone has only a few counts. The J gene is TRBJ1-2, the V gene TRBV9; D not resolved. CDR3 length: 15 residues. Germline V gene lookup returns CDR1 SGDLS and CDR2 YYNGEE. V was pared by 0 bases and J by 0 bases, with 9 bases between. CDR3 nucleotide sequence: TGTGCCAGCAGCGTAGACGAGGGCTCTAACTATGGCTACACCTTC. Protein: CASSVDEGSNYGYTF.

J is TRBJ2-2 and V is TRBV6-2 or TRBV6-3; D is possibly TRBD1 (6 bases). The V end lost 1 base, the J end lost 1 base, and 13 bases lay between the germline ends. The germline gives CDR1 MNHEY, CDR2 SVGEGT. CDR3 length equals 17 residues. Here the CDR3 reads CASSYYSRGVNTGELFF. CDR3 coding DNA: TGTGCCAGCAGTTACTATAGCAGGGGCGTGAACACCGGGGAGCTGTTTTTT.

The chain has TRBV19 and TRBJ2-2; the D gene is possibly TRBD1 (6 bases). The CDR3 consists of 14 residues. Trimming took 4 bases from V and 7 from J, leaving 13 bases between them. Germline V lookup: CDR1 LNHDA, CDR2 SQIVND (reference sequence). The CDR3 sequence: CASSRGHPNGELFF. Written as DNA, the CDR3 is TGTGCCAGTAGTAGGGGACACCCAAACGGGGAGCTGTTTTTT.

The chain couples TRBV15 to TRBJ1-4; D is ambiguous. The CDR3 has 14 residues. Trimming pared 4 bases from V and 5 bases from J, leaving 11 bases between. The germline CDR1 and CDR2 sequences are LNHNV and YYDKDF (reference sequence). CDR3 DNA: TGTGCCACCAGCATCGAGGGAAGGAATGAAAAACTGTTTTTT. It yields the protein CATSIEGRNEKLFF.

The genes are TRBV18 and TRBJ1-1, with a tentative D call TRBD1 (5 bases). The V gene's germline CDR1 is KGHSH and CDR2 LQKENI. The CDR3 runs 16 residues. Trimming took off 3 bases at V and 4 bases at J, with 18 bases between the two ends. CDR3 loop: CASSPVGKGRFTEAFF. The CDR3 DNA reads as TGTGCCAGCTCACCGGTGGGAAAGGGGCGATTCACTGAAGCTTTCTTT.

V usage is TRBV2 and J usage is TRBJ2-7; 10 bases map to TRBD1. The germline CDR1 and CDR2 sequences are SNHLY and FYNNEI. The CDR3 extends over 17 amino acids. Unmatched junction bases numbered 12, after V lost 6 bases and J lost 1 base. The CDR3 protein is CASRKEPGQGFSYEQYF. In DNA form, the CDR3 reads TGTGCCAGCAGGAAGGAGCCGGGACAGGGGTTTTCCTACGAGCAGTACTTC.

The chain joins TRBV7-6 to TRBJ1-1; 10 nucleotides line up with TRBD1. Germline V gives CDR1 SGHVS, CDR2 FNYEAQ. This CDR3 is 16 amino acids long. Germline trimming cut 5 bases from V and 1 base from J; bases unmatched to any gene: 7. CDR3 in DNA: TGTGCCAGCAGCGTGACAGGGGGCGCGGGGAACACTGAAGCTTTCTTT. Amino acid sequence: CASSVTGGAGNTEAFF.